This paragraph covers one T cell receptor beta chain sequence. Its antigen is unknown. This record comes from a study of cytomegalovirus exposure and HLA in healthy donors. Vbeta (60) and Jbeta (13) primers were used in the PCR. This table comes from immunoSEQ multiplex PCR, and its TCRdb copy is limited to in-frame clones, with some not included. Here the sample spans about 240,000 clones, around 81% being singletons. Study findings and constraints: Later genetic work tied a missense DCLRE1C variant to beta-chain V and J trimming.

CDR3 length equals 13 residues. Trimming removed 4 bases from V and 9 bases from J, with 15 bases in between. Germline V CDR1 and CDR2: MNHEY, SMNVEV (reference sequence). V usage is TRBV27 and J usage is TRBJ1-1, with D possibly being TRBD1 (5 bases). Material for sequencing was PBMCs. This TCR was sampled from a woman aged 60-75 years in good health and CMV-seropositive. CDR3 sequence: CASSSSAAGKAFF. Written as DNA, the CDR3 is TGTGCCAGCAGTTCAAGCGCGGCAGGGAAAGCTTTCTTT.